The clone carrying this T cell receptor (beta chain) has a handful of counts. The CDR3 sequence is 16 residues long. Germline V gene data show CDR1 as SGHKS and CDR2 as YYEKEE (reference sequence). V shed 3 bases, J shed 3 bases, and the junction held 7 bases outside the gene matches. This entry belongs to a study of T-cell reconstitution after alpha-beta-depleted transplantation in children. Researchers prepared the TCRbeta library using unique molecular identifiers, the study reports. TCRdb analysed the PCR reads with MiXCR anew, one entry per CDR3 protein. Among hundreds of thousands of distinct CDR3 sequences, approximately 12% were seen once, and the ten largest hold around 2.5%.

The source is a human donor who donated a stem cell graft to a child with acute lymphoblastic leukemia. The sequences come from PBMCs from the stem cell graft donor, collected from the stem cell graft. The V gene is TRBV5-5, the J gene TRBJ2-3, with TRBD1 identical over 10 bases. CDR3 DNA: TGTGCCAGCAGCTCCACCCGGACAGGGGGGACAGATACGCAGTATTTT. This gives the protein CASSSTRTGGTDTQYF. The full variable domain, with the rest looked up from reference TRBV5-5 and TRBJ2-3, is DAGVTQSPTHLIKTRGQQVTLRCSPISGHKSVSWYQQVLGQGPQFIFQYYEKEERGRGNFPDRFSARQFPNYSSELNVNALLLGDSALYLCASSSTRTGGTDTQYFGPGTRLTVL.